This passage covers 9 T cell receptor beta chains from one sample sequenced in a study of shared clonotypes between healthy human individuals. The table came from immunoSEQ multiplex PCR; TCRdb's copy has only in-frame clones and leaves some out. The sample has more than 1,200,000 clones, just under 99% seen once. Sequenced sample: naive CD4+ T cells sorted from blood. Subset meaning: CD45RA+ positively selected. Receptor source: a man aged 25-45 years in good health.

The rearrangement joins TRBV5-1 to TRBJ2-3; the match to TRBD2 covers 11 bases. The CDR3 covers 17 residues. Trimming took 1 base from V and 1 from J; bases not matched to a gene: 5. Looked up from germline, CDR1 is SGHRS and CDR2 is YFSETQ. DNA of the CDR3: TGCGCCAGCAGCTTGTTGACTAGCGGGATCGGCACAGATACGCAGTATTTT. This codes for CASSLLTSGIGTDTQYF.

The chain employs TRBV27 and TRBJ2-7; 12 nucleotides agree with TRBD2. In germline, CDR1 is MNHEY, CDR2 SMNVEV (reference sequence). V was pared by 2 bases and J by 5 bases, with 13 bases of the junction left unmatched. CDR3 length: 18 amino acids. The CDR3 sequence: CASSLIGLAGGPRNEQYF. The CDR3, as DNA: TGTGCCAGCAGTTTAATAGGTCTAGCGGGAGGGCCTAGGAACGAGCAGTACTTC.

This clone was seen once. J is TRBJ1-4 and V is TRBV27; 7 bases agree with TRBD1. The CDR3 sequence is 16 residues long. CDR1 is MNHEY, CDR2 SMNVEV, per germline (reference sequence). Trimming removed 8 bases from V and 10 bases from J; junction bases left unmatched: 19. The DNA of the CDR3 is TGTGCCAGCGGCGATCGACAGGGTTTGGGATTCGGAAAACTGTTTTTT. It encodes CASGDRQGLGFGKLFF.

Only one count was recorded for this clone. The chain joins TRBV29-1 to TRBJ2-7; D remains ambiguous. The germline gives CDR1 SQVTM, CDR2 ANQGSEA. Trimming pared 7 bases from V and 0 bases from J, leaving 10 bases between. This CDR3 spans 12 amino acids. CDR3 in amino acids: CSAGPASYEQYF. CDR3 nucleotide sequence: TGCAGCGCCGGACCAGCCTCCTACGAGCAGTACTTC.

The J gene is TRBJ1-2, the V gene TRBV19; possible D gene TRBD1, 5 bases. This CDR3 is built from 15 residues. Germline CDR1 is LNHDA and CDR2 is SQIVND (reference sequence). Trimming pared 2 bases from V and 7 bases from J, leaving 17 bases between. DNA of the CDR3: TGTGCCAGTAGTATATCCTCGCGAGGGGTACGTGGCTACACCTTC. This encodes CASSISSRGVRGYTF. Supplemented by reference TRBV19 and TRBJ1-2, the full variable domain reads DGGITQSPKYLFRKEGQNVTLSCEQNLNHDAMYWYRQDPGQGLRLIYYSQIVNDFQKGDIAEGYSVSREKKESFPLTVTSAQKNPTAFYLCASSISSRGVRGYTFGSGTRLTVV.

V and J are TRBV19 and TRBJ2-1, with TRBD2 matching 8 bases. Germline lookup yields CDR1 LNHDA and CDR2 SQIVND (reference sequence). The J segment lost 3 bases and the V segment lost 4 bases, leaving 14 bases of the junction unmatched. This CDR3 has 18 residues. The chain's CDR3 is CASSTLAGRVTFYNEQFF. CDR3 nucleotides: TGTGCCAGTAGTACTTTAGCGGGGAGGGTCACCTTCTACAATGAGCAGTTCTTC.

In this sample, this clone turned up once. The V and J genes are TRBV23-1 and TRBJ1-5, with 10 bases fitting TRBD1. TRBV23-1 is designated an ORF whose function remains uncertain. This CDR3 contains 20 residues. V shed 3 bases, J shed 2 bases, and the junction held 16 bases outside the gene matches. The CDR3 DNA follows: TGCGCCAGCAGTCACCCGATCCGGGACAGGGGTCGACCAGGCAATCAGCCCCAGCATTTT. Its translation: CASSHPIRDRGRPGNQPQHF.

This CDR3 reads CASSVDTPGASSGHYEQYF. The DNA for the CDR3 is TGTGCCAGCAGCGTAGATACCCCGGGGGCTTCTAGCGGACACTACGAGCAGTACTTC. The chain recombines TRBV9 with TRBJ2-7; TRBD2 might be the D (7 bases). The CDR3 is made up of 19 amino acids. V was cut by 0 bases and J by 3 bases, with 25 bases left in between. The germline CDR1 and CDR2 sequences are SGDLS and YYNGEE.

The chain's CDR3 is CASSLETGTTEAFF. Written as DNA, the CDR3 is TGTGCCAGCAGTCTGGAGACAGGGACCACTGAAGCTTTCTTT. The V call is TRBV27, the J call TRBJ1-1, with TRBD1 matching 7 bases. The CDR3 covers 14 residues. Per germline, CDR1 MNHEY and CDR2 SMNVEV (reference sequence). V was clipped by 5 bases and J by 4 bases; unmatched bases: 7.